This record looks at one T cell receptor beta chain sequence and its context. The target antigen is unknown. The source of the sample is a study of early T cells in non-severe SARS-CoV-2 infection. At the level of the study: Whole-blood bulk RNA, unsorted, was sequenced, and chains were unpaired.

The V end was cut by 2 bases, the J end by 1 base, with 8 bases between. The CDR3 covers 14 residues. Looked up from germline, CDR1 is ENHRY and CDR2 is SYGVKD. General study points: A preference for anti-spike CD8 responses marked VDJdb matching, which missed private and CD4 specificities.

The library protocol tagged individual cDNA molecules with unique molecular identifiers. Via MiXCR, TCRdb re-called the 5' RACE reads, giving one row per CDR3 protein. Among roughly 88,000 distinct CDR3 sequences listed, 12% to 15% were seen once. This clonotype originated in an adult who was a healthcare worker with PCR-confirmed SARS-CoV-2 infection or an uninfected control (not recorded which). Sample: whole blood. The chain combines TRBV10-3 with TRBJ1-1; the D is unclear. The CDR3 bases are TGTGCCATCAGTGAGGGTCAACAGAACACTGAAGCTTTCTTT. The encoded protein is CAISEGQQNTEAFF.